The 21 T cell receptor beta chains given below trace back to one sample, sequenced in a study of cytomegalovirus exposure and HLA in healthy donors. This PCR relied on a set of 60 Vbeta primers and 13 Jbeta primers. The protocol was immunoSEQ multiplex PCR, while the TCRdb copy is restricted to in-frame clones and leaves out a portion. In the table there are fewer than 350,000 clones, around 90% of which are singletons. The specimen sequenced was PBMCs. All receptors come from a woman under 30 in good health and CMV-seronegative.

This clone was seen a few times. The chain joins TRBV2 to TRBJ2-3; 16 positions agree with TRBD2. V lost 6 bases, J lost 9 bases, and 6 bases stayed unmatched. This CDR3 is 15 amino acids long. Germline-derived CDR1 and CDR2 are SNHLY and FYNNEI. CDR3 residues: CASRTGTSGGGTQYF. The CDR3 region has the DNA TGTGCCAGCAGGACCGGGACTAGCGGGGGGGGGACGCAGTATTTT. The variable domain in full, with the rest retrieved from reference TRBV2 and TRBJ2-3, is EPEVTQTPSHQVTQMGQEVILRCVPISNHLYFYWYRQILGQKVEFLVSFYNNEISEKSEIFDDQFSVERPDGSNFTLKIRSTKLEDSAMYFCASRTGTSGGGTQYFGPGTRLTVL.

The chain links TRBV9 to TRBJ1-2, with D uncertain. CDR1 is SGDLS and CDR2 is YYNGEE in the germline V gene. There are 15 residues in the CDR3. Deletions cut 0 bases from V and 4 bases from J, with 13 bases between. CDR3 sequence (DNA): TGTGCCAGCAGCGTAGCGCCAGGCTCCTCCTATGGCTACACCTTC. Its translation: CASSVAPGSSYGYTF.

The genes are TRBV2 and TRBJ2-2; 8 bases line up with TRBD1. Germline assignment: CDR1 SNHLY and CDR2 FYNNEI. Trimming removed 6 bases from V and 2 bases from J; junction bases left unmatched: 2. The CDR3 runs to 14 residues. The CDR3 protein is CASRGQANTGELFF. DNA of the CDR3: TGTGCCAGCAGGGGACAGGCTAACACCGGGGAGCTGTTTTTT. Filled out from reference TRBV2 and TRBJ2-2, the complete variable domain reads EPEVTQTPSHQVTQMGQEVILRCVPISNHLYFYWYRQILGQKVEFLVSFYNNEISEKSEIFDDQFSVERPDGSNFTLKIRSTKLEDSAMYFCASRGQANTGELFFGEGSRLTVL.

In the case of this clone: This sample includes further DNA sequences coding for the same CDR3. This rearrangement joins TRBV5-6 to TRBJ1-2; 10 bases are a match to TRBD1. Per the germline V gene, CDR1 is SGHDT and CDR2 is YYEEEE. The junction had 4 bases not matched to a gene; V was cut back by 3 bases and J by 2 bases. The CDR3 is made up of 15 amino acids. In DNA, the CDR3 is TGTGCCAGCAGCTACGGACAGGGGGGCAACTATGGCTACACCTTC. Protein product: CASSYGQGGNYGYTF.

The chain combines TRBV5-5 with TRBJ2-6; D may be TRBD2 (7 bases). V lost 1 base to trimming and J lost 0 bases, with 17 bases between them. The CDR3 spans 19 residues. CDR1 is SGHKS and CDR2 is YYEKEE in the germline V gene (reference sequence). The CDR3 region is CASSLRGAGESSGANVLTF. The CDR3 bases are TGTGCCAGCAGCTTGCGGGGGGCAGGGGAATCCTCTGGGGCCAACGTCCTGACTTTC.

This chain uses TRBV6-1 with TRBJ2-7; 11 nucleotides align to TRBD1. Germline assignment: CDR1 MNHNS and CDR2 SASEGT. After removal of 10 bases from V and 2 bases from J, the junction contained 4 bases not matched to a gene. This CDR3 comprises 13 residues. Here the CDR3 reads CAIGTGGPYEQYF. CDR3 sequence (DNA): TGTGCCATCGGGACAGGGGGGCCCTACGAGCAGTACTTC.

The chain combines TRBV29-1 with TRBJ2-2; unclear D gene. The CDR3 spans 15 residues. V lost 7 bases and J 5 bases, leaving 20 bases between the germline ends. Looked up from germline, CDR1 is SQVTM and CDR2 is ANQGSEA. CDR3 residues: CSAGQNNPLTGELFF. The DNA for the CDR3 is TGCAGCGCTGGTCAGAATAACCCCTTGACCGGGGAGCTGTTTTTT.

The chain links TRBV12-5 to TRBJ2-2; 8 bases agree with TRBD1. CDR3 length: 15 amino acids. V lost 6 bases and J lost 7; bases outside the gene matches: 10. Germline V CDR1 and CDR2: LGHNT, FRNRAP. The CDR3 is CASGPDRGSGGELFF. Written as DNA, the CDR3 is TGTGCTAGTGGCCCAGACAGGGGTTCGGGCGGGGAGCTGTTTTTT.

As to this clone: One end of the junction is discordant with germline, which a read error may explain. The chain's CDR3 is CASGQPGQKATNEKLFF. Here the CDR3 DNA reads TGCGCCAGCGGCCAACCGGGACAGAAGGCAACTAATGAAAAACTGTTTTTT. The chain joins TRBV4-1 to TRBJ1-4, with 7 bases fitting TRBD1. Germline CDR1 MGHRA, CDR2 YSYEKL. This CDR3 spans 17 amino acids.

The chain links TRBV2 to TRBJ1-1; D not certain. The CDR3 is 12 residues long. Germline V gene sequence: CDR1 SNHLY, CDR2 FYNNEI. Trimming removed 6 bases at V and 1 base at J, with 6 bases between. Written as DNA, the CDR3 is TGTGCCAGCAGCCTGAGGAACACTGAAGCTTTCTTT. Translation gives CASSLRNTEAFF.

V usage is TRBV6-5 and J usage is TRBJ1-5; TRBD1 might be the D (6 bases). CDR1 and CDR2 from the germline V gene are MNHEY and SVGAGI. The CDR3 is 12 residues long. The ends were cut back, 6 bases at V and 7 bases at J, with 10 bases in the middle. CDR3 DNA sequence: TGTGCCAGCAGACAGGGAAGCCAGCCCCAGCATTTT. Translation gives CASRQGSQPQHF.

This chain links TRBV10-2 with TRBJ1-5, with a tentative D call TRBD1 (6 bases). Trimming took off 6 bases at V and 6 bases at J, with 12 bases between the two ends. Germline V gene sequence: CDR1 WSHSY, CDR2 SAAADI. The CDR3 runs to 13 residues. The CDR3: CASRQGQGQPQHF. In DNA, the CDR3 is TGCGCCAGCAGACAGGGTCAGGGTCAGCCCCAGCATTTT.

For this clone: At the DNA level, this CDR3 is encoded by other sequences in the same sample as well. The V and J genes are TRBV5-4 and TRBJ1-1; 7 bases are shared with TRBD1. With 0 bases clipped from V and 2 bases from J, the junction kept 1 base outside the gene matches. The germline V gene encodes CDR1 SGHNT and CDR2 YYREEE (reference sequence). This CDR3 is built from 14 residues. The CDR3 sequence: CASSLDRGNTEAFF. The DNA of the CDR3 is TGTGCCAGCAGCTTGGACAGGGGTAACACTGAAGCTTTCTTT.

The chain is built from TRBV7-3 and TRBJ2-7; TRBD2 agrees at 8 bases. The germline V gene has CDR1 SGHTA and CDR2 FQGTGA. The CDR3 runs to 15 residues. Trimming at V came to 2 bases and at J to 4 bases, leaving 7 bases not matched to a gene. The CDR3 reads CASSLGSGGSYEQYF. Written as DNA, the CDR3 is TGTGCCAGCAGCTTAGGCAGCGGGGGCTCGTACGAGCAGTACTTC.

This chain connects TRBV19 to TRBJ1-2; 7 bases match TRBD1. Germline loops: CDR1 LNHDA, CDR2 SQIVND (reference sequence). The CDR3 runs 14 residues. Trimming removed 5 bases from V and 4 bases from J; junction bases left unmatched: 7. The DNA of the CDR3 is TGTGCCAGTAGTGTACCCGGGGACAGCTATGGCTACACCTTC. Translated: CASSVPGDSYGYTF.

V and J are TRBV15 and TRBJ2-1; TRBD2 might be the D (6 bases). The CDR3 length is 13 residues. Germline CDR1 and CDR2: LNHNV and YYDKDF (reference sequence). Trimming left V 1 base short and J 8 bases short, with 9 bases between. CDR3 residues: CATSRGGEHEQFF. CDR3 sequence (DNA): TGTGCCACCAGCAGAGGCGGGGAACATGAGCAGTTCTTC.

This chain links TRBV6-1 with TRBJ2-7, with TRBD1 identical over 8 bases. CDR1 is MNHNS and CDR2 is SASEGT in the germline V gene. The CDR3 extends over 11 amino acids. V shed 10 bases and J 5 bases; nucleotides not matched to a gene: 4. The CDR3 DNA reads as TGTGCCACTAGGACAGGGCACGAGCAGTACTTC. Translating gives CATRTGHEQYF.

This chain's CDR3 is CASSYRSNTEAFF. The DNA of the CDR3 is TGTGCCAGCAGTTACCGGTCGAACACTGAAGCTTTCTTT. This chain links TRBV6-6 with TRBJ1-1; D unresolved. CDR1 is MNHNY, CDR2 SVGAGI, per germline (reference sequence). This CDR3 comprises 13 residues. Trimming cost V 2 bases and J 1 base, with 5 bases left between them.

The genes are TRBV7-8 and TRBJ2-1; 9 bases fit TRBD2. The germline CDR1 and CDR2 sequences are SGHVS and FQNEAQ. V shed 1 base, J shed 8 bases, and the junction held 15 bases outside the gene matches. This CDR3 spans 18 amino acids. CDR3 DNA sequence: TGTGCCAGCAGCTTAGGGCGTGTGTCTAGCGGGGTGTCGGATGAGCAGTTCTTC. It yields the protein CASSLGRVSSGVSDEQFF.

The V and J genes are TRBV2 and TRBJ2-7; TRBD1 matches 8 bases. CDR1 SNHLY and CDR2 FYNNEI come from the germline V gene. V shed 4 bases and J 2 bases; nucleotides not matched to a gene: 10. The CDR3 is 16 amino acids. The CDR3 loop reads CASSAPQGAGTYEQYF. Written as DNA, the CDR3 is TGTGCCAGCAGTGCGCCCCAGGGGGCTGGAACCTACGAGCAGTACTTC.

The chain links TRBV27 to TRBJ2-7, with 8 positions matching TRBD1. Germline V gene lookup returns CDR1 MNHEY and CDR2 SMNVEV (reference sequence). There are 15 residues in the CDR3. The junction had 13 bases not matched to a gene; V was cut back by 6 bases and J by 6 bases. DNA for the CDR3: TGTGCCAGCAGCCCGGACAGGGACTCGGTGCGCGAGCAGTACTTC. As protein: CASSPDRDSVREQYF.